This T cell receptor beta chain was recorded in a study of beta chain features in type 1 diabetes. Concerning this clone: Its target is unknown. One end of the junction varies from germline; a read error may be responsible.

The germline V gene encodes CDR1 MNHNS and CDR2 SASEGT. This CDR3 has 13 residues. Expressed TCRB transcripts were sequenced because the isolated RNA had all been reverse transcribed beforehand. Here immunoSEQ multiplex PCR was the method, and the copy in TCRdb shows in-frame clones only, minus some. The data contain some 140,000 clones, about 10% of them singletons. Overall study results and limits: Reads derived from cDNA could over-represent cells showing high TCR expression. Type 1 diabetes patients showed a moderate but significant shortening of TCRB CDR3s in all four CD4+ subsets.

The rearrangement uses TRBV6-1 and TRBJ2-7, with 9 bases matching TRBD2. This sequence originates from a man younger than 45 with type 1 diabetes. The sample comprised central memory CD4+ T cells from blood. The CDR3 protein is CASSEGLAAKQHF. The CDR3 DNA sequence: TGTGCCAGCAGTGAAGGACTAGCGGCCAAACAGCACTTC.